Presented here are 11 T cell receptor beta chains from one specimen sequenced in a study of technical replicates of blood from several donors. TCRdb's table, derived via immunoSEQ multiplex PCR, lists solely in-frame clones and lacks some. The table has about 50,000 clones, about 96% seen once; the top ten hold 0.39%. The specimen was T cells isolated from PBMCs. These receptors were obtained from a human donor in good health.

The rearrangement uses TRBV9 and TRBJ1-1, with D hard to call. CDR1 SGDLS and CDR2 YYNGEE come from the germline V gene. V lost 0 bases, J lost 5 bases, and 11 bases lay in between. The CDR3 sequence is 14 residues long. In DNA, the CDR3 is TGTGCCAGCAGCGTAGTCGGCAGAGGGACTGAAGCTTTCTTT. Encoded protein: CASSVVGRGTEAFF.

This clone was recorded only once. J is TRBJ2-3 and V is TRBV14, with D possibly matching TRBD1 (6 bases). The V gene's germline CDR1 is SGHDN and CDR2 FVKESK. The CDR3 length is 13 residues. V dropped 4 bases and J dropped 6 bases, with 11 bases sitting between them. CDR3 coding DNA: TGTGCCAGCAGCCGATACAGGGCGGATACGCAGTATTTT. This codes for CASSRYRADTQYF.

CDR3 amino acids: CASSTRSEGRPFYGYTF. CDR3 in DNA: TGTGCCAGCAGTACACGTTCGGAGGGCCGACCATTCTATGGCTACACCTTC. This chain joins TRBV28 and TRBJ1-2; D gene uncertain. V lost 5 bases and J lost 4, with 23 bases in between. Per the germline V gene, CDR1 is MDHEN and CDR2 is SYDVKM. The CDR3 sequence is 17 residues long.

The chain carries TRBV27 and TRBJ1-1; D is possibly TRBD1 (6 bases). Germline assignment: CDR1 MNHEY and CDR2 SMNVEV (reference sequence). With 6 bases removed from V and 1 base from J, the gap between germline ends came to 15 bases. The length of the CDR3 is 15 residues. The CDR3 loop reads CASSLSPRGNTEAFF. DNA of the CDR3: TGTGCCAGCAGCCTGTCACCCAGGGGGAACACTGAAGCTTTCTTT.

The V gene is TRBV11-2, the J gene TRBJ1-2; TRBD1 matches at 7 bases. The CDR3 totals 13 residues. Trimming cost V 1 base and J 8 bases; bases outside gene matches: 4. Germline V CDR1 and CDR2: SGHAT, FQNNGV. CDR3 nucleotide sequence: TGTGCCAGCAGCTTAGGACAGGGTAGGGGCTACACCTTC. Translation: CASSLGQGRGYTF.

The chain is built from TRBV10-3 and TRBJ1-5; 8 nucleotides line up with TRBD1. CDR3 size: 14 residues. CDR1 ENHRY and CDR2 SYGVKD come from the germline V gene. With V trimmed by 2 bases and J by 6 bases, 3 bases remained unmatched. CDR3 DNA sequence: TGTGCCATCAGTGAGGACAGGGGATTTCAGCCCCAGCATTTT. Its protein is CAISEDRGFQPQHF.

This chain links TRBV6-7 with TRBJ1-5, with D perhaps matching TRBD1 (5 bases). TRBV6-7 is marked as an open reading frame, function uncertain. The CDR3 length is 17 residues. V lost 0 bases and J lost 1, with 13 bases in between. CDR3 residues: CASSYSTGGCSNQPQHF. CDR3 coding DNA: TGTGCCAGCAGTTACTCGACGGGGGGTTGCAGCAATCAGCCCCAGCATTTT.

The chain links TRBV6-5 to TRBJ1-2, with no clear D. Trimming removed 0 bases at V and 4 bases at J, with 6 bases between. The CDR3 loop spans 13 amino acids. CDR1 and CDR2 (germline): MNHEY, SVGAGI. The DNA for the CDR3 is TGTGCCAGCAGTTACTCATTAGTCTATGGCTACACCTTC. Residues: CASSYSLVYGYTF.

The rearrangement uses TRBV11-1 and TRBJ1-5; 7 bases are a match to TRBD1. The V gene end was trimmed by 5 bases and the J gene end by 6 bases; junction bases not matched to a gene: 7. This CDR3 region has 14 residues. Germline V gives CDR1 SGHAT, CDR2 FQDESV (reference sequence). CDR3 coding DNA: TGTGCCAGCAGCCAGGGACAGAGCGGTCAGCCCCAGCATTTT. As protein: CASSQGQSGQPQHF.

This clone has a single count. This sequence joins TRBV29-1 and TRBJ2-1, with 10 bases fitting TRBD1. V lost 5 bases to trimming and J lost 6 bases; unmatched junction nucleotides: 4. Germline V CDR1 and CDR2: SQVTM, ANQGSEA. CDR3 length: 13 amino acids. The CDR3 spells CSVPRTGGNEQFF. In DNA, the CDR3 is TGCAGCGTTCCTCGGACAGGGGGCAATGAGCAGTTCTTC.

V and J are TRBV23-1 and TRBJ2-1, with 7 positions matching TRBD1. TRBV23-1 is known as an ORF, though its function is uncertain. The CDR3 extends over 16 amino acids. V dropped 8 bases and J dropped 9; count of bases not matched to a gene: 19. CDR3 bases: TGCGCCAGCCTTTACCGGGACAGAGGACACAGGGGTGAGCAGTTCTTC. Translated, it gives CASLYRDRGHRGEQFF.